The 3 T cell receptor beta chains given below trace back to one sample, sequenced in a study of blood T cell repertoires in COVID-19 (dated by TCRdb to the early 2020s). Library preparation used the immunoSEQ multiplex PCR assay. TCRdb stores this immuneACCESS table with in-frame sequences only. Part of the clones is absent; in the studies checked, under half of the shortfall reflects unresolved V genes, and no reason is known for the rest. In all, the sample holds approximately 500,000 clones, and roughly 89% of those were seen once. Together, the top ten hold 0.75% to 0.9% of the sample. The sequencing input was peripheral blood. These receptors all stem from a man aged 18 to 30 with COVID-19, enrolled during active disease.

The rearrangement uses TRBV5-1 and TRBJ1-1, with a weak D call TRBD1 (6 bases). The germline V and J ends were trimmed by 3 bases and 1 base, with 13 bases remaining between them. The CDR3 runs to 15 residues. Per the germline V gene, CDR1 is SGHRS and CDR2 is YFSETQ. The CDR3 sequence: CASSWYDRSNTEAFF. In nucleotides, the CDR3 is TGCGCCAGCAGCTGGTATGACAGGTCGAACACTGAAGCTTTCTTT.

The V call is TRBV11-2, the J call TRBJ2-5; D is unresolved. Germline assignment: CDR1 SGHAT and CDR2 FQNNGV. V lost 2 bases, J lost 4 bases, and 11 bases lay in between. CDR3 length: 14 residues. CDR3 bases: TGTGCCAGCAGCTTAACGGGTAGCCCAGAGACCCAGTACTTC. This translates into CASSLTGSPETQYF.

The chain uses TRBV11-2 and TRBJ2-3, with TRBD2 matching over 8 bases. CDR1 and CDR2 (germline): SGHAT, FQNNGV. The CDR3 has 15 amino acids. Germline trimming cut 5 bases from V and 2 bases from J; bases unmatched to any gene: 6. The chain's CDR3 is CASSRSGSDTDTQYF. As DNA, the CDR3 is TGTGCCAGCAGCCGCAGCGGGAGTGACACAGATACGCAGTATTTT.